This T cell receptor beta chain is drawn from a study of T cell repertoires in cytomegalovirus infection. Study summary: CMV infection plus the matching HLA type was flagged by public TCR beta signatures. Study results and caveats: HLA-C-restricted CMV clonotypes gave the most frequent clonotype in two of eight donors.

Concerning this clonotype: What it recognizes is unknown.

TCRdb called the reads again in MiXCR, with one record for every CDR3 protein. Of around 260,000 distinct CDR3 sequences detected, roughly 26% appear once; the ten largest clones hold about 15%. The CDR3 sequence is 17 residues long. The V and J ends lost 7 bases and 4 bases, in that order; junction bases with no gene match: 17. The germline V gene has CDR1 MNHEY and CDR2 SVGEGT. The origin of this receptor is a human donor in good health (CMV status not recorded). Some clones in this sample may be carry-over from other donors' samples. The chain uses TRBV6-2 or TRBV6-3 and TRBJ2-7; 9 bases line up with TRBD1. Sequencing input: PBMCs. The CDR3 reads CASKPTRRGQGVYEQYF. The CDR3 coding sequence is TGTGCCAGCAAGCCTACCCGCAGGGGACAGGGAGTATACGAGCAGTACTTC.